This record covers a single TCR beta chain. Sequenced by immunoSEQ multiplex PCR; TCRdb stores in-frame clones only, minus some. The data show around 120,000 clones, with roughly 80% seen just once and 2% to 2.5% held by the top ten. This sample was included in a study of blood T cell repertoires in COVID-19. The wider study: T cells, B-cell-depleted T cells, or PBMCs supplied cDNA or gDNA.

Per the germline V gene, CDR1 is SGHRS and CDR2 is YFSETQ. The ends lost 1 base at V and 7 bases at J; junction bases unmatched: 8. The CDR3 covers 15 residues. The sequenced sample was peripheral blood. This rearrangement joins TRBV5-1 to TRBJ2-1, with 7 positions matching TRBD2. The clonotype comes from a man aged 25 to 40 with acute or convalescent COVID-19. DNA of the CDR3: TGCGCCAGCAGCTTGTCCGGGACTACCACGAATGAGCAGTTCTTC. Protein product: CASSLSGTTTNEQFF.